Described below is a single TCR beta chain sequence and its context. These data are taken from a study of T cell repertoires in cytomegalovirus infection. Turning to the study itself: Signatures in public TCR beta sequences pointed to both CMV infection and matching HLA type.

CDR3 size: 14 residues. Germline-derived CDR1 and CDR2 are GTSNPN and SVGIG (reference sequence). The ends were cut back, 3 bases at V and 6 bases at J, with 15 bases in the middle. TCRdb itself ran the reads through MiXCR, one entry per CDR3 protein. The sample has 150,000 to 190,000 distinct CDR3 sequences, 20% to 25% seen once; the top ten hold approximately 9.9%. The J gene is TRBJ2-4, the V gene TRBV30; perhaps TRBD1 as D (5 bases). The sequenced sample was PBMCs. The TCR sequence derives from a human donor in good health (CMV status not recorded). Some clones in this sample may be carry-over from other donors' samples. As DNA, the CDR3 is TGTGCCTGGAGCCCGGACACCGGTGGAAACATTCAGTACTTC. It codes for CAWSPDTGGNIQYF.